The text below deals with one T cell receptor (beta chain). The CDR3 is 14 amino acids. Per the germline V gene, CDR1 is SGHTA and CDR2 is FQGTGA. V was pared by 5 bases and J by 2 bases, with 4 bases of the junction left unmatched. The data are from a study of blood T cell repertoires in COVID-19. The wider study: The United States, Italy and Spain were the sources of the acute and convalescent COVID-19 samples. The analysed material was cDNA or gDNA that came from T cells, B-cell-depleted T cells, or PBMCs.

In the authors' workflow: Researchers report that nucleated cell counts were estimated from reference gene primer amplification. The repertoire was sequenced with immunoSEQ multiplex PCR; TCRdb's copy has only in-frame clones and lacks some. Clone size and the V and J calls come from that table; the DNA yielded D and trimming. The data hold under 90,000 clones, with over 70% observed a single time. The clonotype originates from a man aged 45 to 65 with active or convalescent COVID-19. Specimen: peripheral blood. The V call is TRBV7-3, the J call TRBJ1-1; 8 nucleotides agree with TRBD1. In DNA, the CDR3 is TGTGCCAGCAGCCGCGGACAGGGTAACACTGAAGCTTTCTTT. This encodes CASSRGQGNTEAFF.